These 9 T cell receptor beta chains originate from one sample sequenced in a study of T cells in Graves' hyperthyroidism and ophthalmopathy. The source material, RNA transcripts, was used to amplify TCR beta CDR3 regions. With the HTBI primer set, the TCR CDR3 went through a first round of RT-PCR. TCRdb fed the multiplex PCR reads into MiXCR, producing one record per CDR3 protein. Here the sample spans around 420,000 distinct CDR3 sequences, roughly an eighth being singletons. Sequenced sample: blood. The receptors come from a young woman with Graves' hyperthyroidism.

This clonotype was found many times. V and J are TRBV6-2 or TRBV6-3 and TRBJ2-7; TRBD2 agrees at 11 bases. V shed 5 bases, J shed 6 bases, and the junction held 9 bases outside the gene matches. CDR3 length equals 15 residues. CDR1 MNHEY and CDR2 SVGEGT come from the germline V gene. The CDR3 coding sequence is TGTGCCAGCAGTCGAACCGGGACTAGCGGCCCCGAGCAGTACTTC. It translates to CASSRTGTSGPEQYF.

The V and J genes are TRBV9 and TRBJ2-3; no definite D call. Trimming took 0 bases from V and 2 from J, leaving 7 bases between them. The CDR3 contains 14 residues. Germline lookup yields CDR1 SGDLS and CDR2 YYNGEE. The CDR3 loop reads CASSVGSDTDTQYF. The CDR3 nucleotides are TGTGCCAGCAGCGTAGGCAGCGACACAGATACGCAGTATTTT.

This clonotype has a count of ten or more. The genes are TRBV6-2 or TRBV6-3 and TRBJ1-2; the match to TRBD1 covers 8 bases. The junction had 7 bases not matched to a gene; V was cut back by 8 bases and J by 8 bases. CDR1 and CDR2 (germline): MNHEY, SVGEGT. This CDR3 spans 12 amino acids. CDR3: CASLDRGHGYTF. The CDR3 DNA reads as TGTGCCAGCCTTGACAGGGGCCACGGCTACACCTTC.

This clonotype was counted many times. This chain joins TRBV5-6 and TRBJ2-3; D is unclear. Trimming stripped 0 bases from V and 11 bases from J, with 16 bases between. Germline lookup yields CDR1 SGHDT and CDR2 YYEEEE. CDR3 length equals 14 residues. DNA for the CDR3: TGTGCCAGCAGCTTGGCCGCTATGTCTTCGATGCAGTATTTT. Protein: CASSLAAMSSMQYF.

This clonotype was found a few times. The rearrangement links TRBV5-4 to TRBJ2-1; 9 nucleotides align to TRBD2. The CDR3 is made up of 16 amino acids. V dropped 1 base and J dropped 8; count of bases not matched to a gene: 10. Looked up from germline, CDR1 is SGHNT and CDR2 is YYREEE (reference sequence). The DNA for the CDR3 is TGTGCCAGCAGCTTGAGGCCAGCGGGGGGATGGGATGAGCAGTTCTTC. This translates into CASSLRPAGGWDEQFF.

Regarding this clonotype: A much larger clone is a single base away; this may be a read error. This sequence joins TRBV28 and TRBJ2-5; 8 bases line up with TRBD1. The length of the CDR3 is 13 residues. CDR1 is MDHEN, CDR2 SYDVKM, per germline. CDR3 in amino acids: CVSRYRGWETQYF. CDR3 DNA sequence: TGTGTCAGCAGGTACAGGGGGTGGGAGACCCAGTACTTC.

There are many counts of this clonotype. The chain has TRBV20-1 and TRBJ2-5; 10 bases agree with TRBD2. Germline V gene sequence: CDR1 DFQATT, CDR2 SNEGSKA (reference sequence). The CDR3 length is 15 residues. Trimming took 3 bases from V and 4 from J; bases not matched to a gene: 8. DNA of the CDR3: TGCAGTGCTAGGCGGGCTAGCGGGAGTGGAGAGACCCAGTACTTC. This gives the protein CSARRASGSGETQYF.

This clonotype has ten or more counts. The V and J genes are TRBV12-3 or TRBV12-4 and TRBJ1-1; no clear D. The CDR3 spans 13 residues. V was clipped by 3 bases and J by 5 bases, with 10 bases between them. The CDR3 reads CASSFNRGTEAFF. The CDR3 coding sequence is TGTGCCAGCAGTTTTAATCGAGGTACTGAAGCTTTCTTT.

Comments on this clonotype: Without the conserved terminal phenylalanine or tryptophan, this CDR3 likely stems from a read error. The CDR3 protein is CASSVGTGSISGNTIYL. The CDR3 DNA is TGTGCCAGCAGCGTAGGAACAGGTTCGATCTCTGGAAACACCATATATCTT. The chain joins TRBV9 to TRBJ1-3; weak D call: TRBD1 (5 bases). Looked up from germline, CDR1 is SGDLS and CDR2 is YYNGEE. V was pared by 0 bases and J by 0 bases, with 13 bases between. The CDR3 has 17 amino acids.